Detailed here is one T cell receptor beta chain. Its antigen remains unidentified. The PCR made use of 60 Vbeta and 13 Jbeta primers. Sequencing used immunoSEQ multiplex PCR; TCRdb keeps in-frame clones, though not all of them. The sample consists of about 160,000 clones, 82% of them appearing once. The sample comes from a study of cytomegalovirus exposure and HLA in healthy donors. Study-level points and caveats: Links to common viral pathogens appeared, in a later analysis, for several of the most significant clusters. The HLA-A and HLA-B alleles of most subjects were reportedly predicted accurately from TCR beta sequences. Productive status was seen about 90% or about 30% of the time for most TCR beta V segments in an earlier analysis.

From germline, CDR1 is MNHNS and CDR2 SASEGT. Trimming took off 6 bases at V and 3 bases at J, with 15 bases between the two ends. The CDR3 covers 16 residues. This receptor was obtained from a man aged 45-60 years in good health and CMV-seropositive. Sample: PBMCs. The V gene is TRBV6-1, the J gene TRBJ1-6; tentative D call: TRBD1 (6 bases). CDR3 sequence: CASRETTGYYNSPLHF. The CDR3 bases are TGTGCCAGCAGAGAAACAACAGGGTACTATAATTCACCCCTCCACTTT.